What follows is one T cell receptor beta chain and its context. TCRdb's table, derived via immunoSEQ multiplex PCR, lists solely in-frame clones and lacks some. This table holds tens of thousands of clones, about 91% found once. This entry belongs to a study of OX40 agonist ivuxolimab in advanced cancers. CDR3 length equals 16 residues. Per germline, CDR1 SEHNR and CDR2 FQNEAQ (reference sequence). V was cut by 5 bases and J by 3 bases, with 16 bases left in between. This TCR came from an adult with an advanced solid tumor such as melanoma, head and neck, liver or kidney cancer. This rearrangement joins TRBV7-9 to TRBJ2-2, with D tentatively TRBD1 (7 bases). This specimen consisted of CD4+ or CD8+ T cells sorted from blood, obtained in a trial of the OX40 agonist ivuxolimab. Here the CDR3 reads CASSRLDREDTGELFF. Here the CDR3 DNA reads TGTGCCAGCAGCAGACTCGACAGGGAGGACACCGGGGAGCTGTTTTTT.